This T cell receptor beta chain was recovered during a study of cytomegalovirus exposure and HLA in healthy donors. CDR3 size: 16 residues. With 4 bases clipped from V and 2 bases from J, the junction kept 3 bases outside the gene matches. Germline V gene lookup returns CDR1 SGHNT and CDR2 YYREEE (reference sequence). Use of 60 Vbeta and 13 Jbeta primers characterized the PCR. Generated by immunoSEQ multiplex PCR, the TCRdb table keeps only in-frame clones and is missing some. Of about 150,000 clones listed, approximately 74% are singletons. The clonotype was recovered from a man aged 18 to 29 in good health and CMV-seronegative. V is TRBV5-4 and J is TRBJ2-3, with 14 bases that match TRBD2. Material for sequencing was PBMCs. In nucleotides, the CDR3 is TGTGCCAGCAGCGCGGGACTAGCGGGGGCCACAGATACGCAGTATTTT. Residues: CASSAGLAGATDTQYF.